These T cell receptor beta chains were read from a single sample in a study of identical twins. TCRdb used MiXCR to reprocess the 5' RACE reads, holding one entry per CDR3 protein. This sample has around 510,000 distinct CDR3 sequences, with 14% found just once. These data are also associated with another study on yellow fever vaccine responses in identical twins.

Sequencing input: CD4+ T cells sorted from blood. These receptors all stem from a young woman in good health. Each CDR3 is given with its conserved first and last residue. Each record gives: D gene, V gene, clone size, J gene, CDR3 DNA, CDR3 protein. D genes are given only for firm matches. Some rows mark clone size as missing; the rest say once, few, many or name a class of expanded clone.

D gene: TRBD2; V gene: TRBV6-5; clone size: few; J gene: TRBJ2-3; CDR3 DNA: TGTGCCAGCAGTTACGCTAGCGGGAGAGGGGATACGCAGTATTTT; CDR3 protein: CASSYASGRGDTQYF
D gene: TRBD1; V gene: TRBV25-1; clone size: -; J gene: TRBJ2-3; CDR3 DNA: TGTGCCAGCAGTGCGGGGACAGGGGGAACAGATACGCAGTATTTT; CDR3 protein: CASSAGTGGTDTQYF
D gene: TRBD2; V gene: TRBV6-2/TRBV6-3; clone size: -; J gene: TRBJ2-7; CDR3 DNA: TGTGCCAGCAGCCATCTAGCGGGAGTCTACGAGCAGTACTTC; CDR3 protein: CASSHLAGVYEQYF
D gene: -; V gene: TRBV4-3; clone size: few; J gene: TRBJ2-5; CDR3 DNA: TGCGCCAGCAGCCAAGGGAACCCTGGGACCCAGTACTTC; CDR3 protein: CASSQGNPGTQYF
D gene: TRBD2; V gene: TRBV24-1; clone size: few; J gene: TRBJ2-3; CDR3 DNA: TGTGCCACCAGTGAACTAGCGGGAGGCACAGATACGCAGTATTTT; CDR3 protein: CATSELAGGTDTQYF
D gene: TRBD1; V gene: TRBV6-5; clone size: -; J gene: TRBJ2-1; CDR3 DNA: TGTGCCAGCAGTTACTTGGGACAGGGGGCGAATGAGCAGTTCTTC; CDR3 protein: CASSYLGQGANEQFF
D gene: -; V gene: TRBV10-3; clone size: -; J gene: TRBJ2-3; CDR3 DNA: TGTGCCATCAGTGAGTCTGTCGGCACAGATACGCAGTATTTT; CDR3 protein: CAISESVGTDTQYF
D gene: TRBD1; V gene: TRBV3-1; clone size: -; J gene: TRBJ2-7; CDR3 DNA: TGTGCCAGCAGCCTTCGACAGGGTACATCTCGCGAGCAGTACTTC; CDR3 protein: CASSLRQGTSREQYF
D gene: -; V gene: TRBV12-3/TRBV12-4; clone size: -; J gene: TRBJ2-7; CDR3 DNA: TGTGCCAGCAGTTTAAGGACTCTAAACTACGAGCAGTACTTC; CDR3 protein: CASSLRTLNYEQYF
D gene: TRBD1; V gene: TRBV29-1; clone size: -; J gene: TRBJ2-5; CDR3 DNA: TGCAGCGGGGGACAGCAGCAAGAGACCCAGTACTTC; CDR3 protein: CSGGQQQETQYF
D gene: -; V gene: TRBV6-1; clone size: -; J gene: TRBJ2-7; CDR3 DNA: TGTGCCAGCAGGATCGGACTGAACGGCCCCTACGAGCAGTACTTC; CDR3 protein: CASRIGLNGPYEQYF
D gene: -; V gene: TRBV7-3; clone size: -; J gene: TRBJ2-3; CDR3 DNA: TGTGCCAGCAGCTCCTTGGGACTTCCTCGAAGGACGCAGTATTTT; CDR3 protein: CASSSLGLPRRTQYF
D gene: TRBD2; V gene: TRBV20-1; clone size: -; J gene: TRBJ2-1; CDR3 DNA: TGCAGTGCTAGAGATCTGGCTAGCGGGGGCGATGAGCAGTTCTTC; CDR3 protein: CSARDLASGGDEQFF
D gene: TRBD1; V gene: TRBV7-9; clone size: few; J gene: TRBJ2-2; CDR3 DNA: TGTGCCAGCAGCCCGTTGGGGACAGGGACCGGGGAGCTGTTTTTT; CDR3 protein: CASSPLGTGTGELFF
D gene: TRBD1; V gene: TRBV24-1; clone size: -; J gene: TRBJ2-1; CDR3 DNA: TGTGCCACCAGTGATACCAGACAGGGGGCCTACAATGAGCAGTTCTTC; CDR3 protein: CATSDTRQGAYNEQFF
D gene: -; V gene: TRBV11-2; clone size: few; J gene: TRBJ2-5; CDR3 DNA: TGTGCCAGCAGCTGGGACAAGGCGCAAGAGACCCAGTACTTC; CDR3 protein: CASSWDKAQETQYF
D gene: TRBD1; V gene: TRBV20-1; clone size: few; J gene: TRBJ1-6; CDR3 DNA: TGCAGTGCTAGAAAGGGGGCGAATTCACCCCTCCACTTT; CDR3 protein: CSARKGANSPLHF
D gene: -; V gene: TRBV5-6; clone size: many; J gene: TRBJ2-3; CDR3 DNA: TGTGCCAGCAGCTTGCTTGTGCTAGCTACAGATACGCAGTATTTT; CDR3 protein: CASSLLVLATDTQYF
D gene: -; V gene: TRBV27; clone size: -; J gene: TRBJ2-1; CDR3 DNA: TGTGCCAGCAGCCGGGACTCTCCGTACAATGAGCAGTTCTTC; CDR3 protein: CASSRDSPYNEQFF
D gene: TRBD1; V gene: TRBV4-2; clone size: many; J gene: TRBJ2-3; CDR3 DNA: TGTGCCAGCAGCCAAGAACCCCCGGGACAGATCACAGATACGCAGTATTTT; CDR3 protein: CASSQEPPGQITDTQYF
D gene: -; V gene: TRBV19; clone size: -; J gene: TRBJ1-1; CDR3 DNA: TGTGCCAGTAGTATAGCTCCACAGAAAGGCACTGAAGCTTTCTTT; CDR3 protein: CASSIAPQKGTEAFF
D gene: -; V gene: TRBV4-2; clone size: few; J gene: TRBJ2-7; CDR3 DNA: TGTGCCAGCAGCCAAGATCTAACCGGGGTGACACTGTCCTACGAGCAGTACTTC; CDR3 protein: CASSQDLTGVTLSYEQYF
D gene: TRBD1; V gene: TRBV27; clone size: -; J gene: TRBJ2-1; CDR3 DNA: TGTGCCAGCAGTTTTTGGGACAGGGGGCGAAATGAGCAGTTCTTC; CDR3 protein: CASSFWDRGRNEQFF
D gene: -; V gene: TRBV6-1; clone size: few; J gene: TRBJ1-5; CDR3 DNA: TGTGCAAGCCTTATCCGGGTTGGAATTCAGCCCCAGCATTTT; CDR3 protein: CASLIRVGIQPQHF
D gene: -; V gene: TRBV6-1; clone size: few; J gene: TRBJ2-2; CDR3 DNA: TGTGCCAGCAGCAGAGTCCCCCCGAACACCGGGGAGCTGTTTTTT; CDR3 protein: CASSRVPPNTGELFF
D gene: TRBD1; V gene: TRBV18; clone size: -; J gene: TRBJ2-5; CDR3 DNA: TGTGCCAGCTCACCCATCCCGAGGACAGGGCGGGAGACCCAGTACTTC; CDR3 protein: CASSPIPRTGRETQYF
D gene: TRBD2; V gene: TRBV11-2; clone size: -; J gene: TRBJ2-7; CDR3 DNA: TGTGCCAGCAGCCCGACAAGGACTAGCGGGAGTTCCCCCTACGAGCAGTACTTC; CDR3 protein: CASSPTRTSGSSPYEQYF
D gene: -; V gene: TRBV6-2/TRBV6-3; clone size: few; J gene: TRBJ1-6; CDR3 DNA: TGTGCCAGCAGTTATTCAAGACCACCCCTCCACTTT; CDR3 protein: CASSYSRPPLHF
D gene: TRBD2; V gene: TRBV4-1; clone size: few; J gene: TRBJ2-1; CDR3 DNA: TGCGCCAGCAGCCACCCCCCGGGACTAGCGGGAGGGAATCGGAGGGGTGAGCAGTTCTTC; CDR3 protein: CASSHPPGLAGGNRRGEQFF
D gene: -; V gene: TRBV12-3/TRBV12-4; clone size: few; J gene: TRBJ2-5; CDR3 DNA: TGTGCCAGCAGGGGGGTTCTTGGAATGCAAGAGACCCAGTACTTC; CDR3 protein: CASRGVLGMQETQYF
D gene: TRBD1; V gene: TRBV20-1; clone size: few; J gene: TRBJ1-1; CDR3 DNA: TGCAGTGCTAGAGCCGGGACAGTTAACACTGAAGCTTTCTTT; CDR3 protein: CSARAGTVNTEAFF
D gene: TRBD1; V gene: TRBV5-6; clone size: few; J gene: TRBJ1-1; CDR3 DNA: TGTGCCAGCAGCTTGGAAAGGACAGGAAACCCGAACACTGAAGCTTTCTTT; CDR3 protein: CASSLERTGNPNTEAFF
D gene: -; V gene: TRBV12-3/TRBV12-4; clone size: -; J gene: TRBJ2-4; CDR3 DNA: TGTGCCAGCACCCGGTGGGTGGAGGGACTGACAAAAAACATTCAGTACTTC; CDR3 protein: CASTRWVEGLTKNIQYF
D gene: -; V gene: TRBV12-3/TRBV12-4; clone size: few; J gene: TRBJ2-1; CDR3 DNA: TGTGCCAGCAGTCCCGGGACGAAAGCCTACAATGAGCAGTTCTTC; CDR3 protein: CASSPGTKAYNEQFF
D gene: TRBD2; V gene: TRBV28; clone size: many; J gene: TRBJ2-3; CDR3 DNA: TGTGCCAGCAGTTTATCCCTAGCGGGTTCCGATACGCAGTATTTT; CDR3 protein: CASSLSLAGSDTQYF
D gene: -; V gene: TRBV2; clone size: few; J gene: TRBJ2-5; CDR3 DNA: TGTGCCAGCAGTGATCCGGGCCCTCAAGAGACCCAGTACTTC; CDR3 protein: CASSDPGPQETQYF
D gene: -; V gene: TRBV28; clone size: few; J gene: TRBJ2-1; CDR3 DNA: TGTGCCAGCAGTCCCCCCCGGACCCGGCCCTACAATGAGCAGTTCTTC; CDR3 protein: CASSPPRTRPYNEQFF